These 29 T cell receptor beta chains were sequenced from one sample in a study of blood T cell repertoires in COVID-19. Here immunoSEQ multiplex PCR was the method, and the copy in TCRdb shows in-frame clones only, minus some. The data contain approximately 12,000 clones, roughly 88% of them singletons. Source material: peripheral blood. These TCRs come from a human donor in a cohort sampled during active COVID-19.

This rearrangement joins TRBV6-1 to TRBJ1-2; possibly TRBD1 for D (6 bases). The CDR3 runs to 14 residues. V was pared by 3 bases and J by 7 bases, with 15 bases between. Germline-derived CDR1 and CDR2 are MNHNS and SASEGT. In DNA, the CDR3 is TGTGCCAGCAGTGATCCTGACAGGTACGGTGGCTACACCTTC. It yields the protein CASSDPDRYGGYTF.

The rearrangement links TRBV3-1 (or the pseudogene TRBV3-2) to TRBJ1-2; D is uncertain. The CDR3 has 15 residues. V gave up 1 base and J gave up 4 bases, with 13 bases separating them. CDR1 and CDR2 (germline): LGHDT, YNNKEL (reference sequence). CDR3 nucleotides: TGTGCCAGCAGCCAAGGAATACAGAATCCCTATGGCTACACCTTC. Its protein product is CASSQGIQNPYGYTF.

V gene TRBV18 combines with J gene TRBJ2-3; the D gene is possibly TRBD1 (6 bases). Germline CDR1 and CDR2: KGHSH and LQKENI. This CDR3 contains 13 residues. V dropped 3 bases and J dropped 8 bases, with 12 bases sitting between them. CDR3 in amino acids: CASSPQEGGTQYF. CDR3 coding DNA: TGTGCCAGCTCACCGCAGGAAGGGGGTACGCAGTATTTT.

The chain recombines TRBV7-9 with TRBJ2-1, with unresolved D. There are 13 residues in the CDR3. V was clipped by 5 bases and J by 6 bases, with 11 bases between them. Germline CDR1 is SEHNR and CDR2 is FQNEAQ (reference sequence). CDR3 DNA sequence: TGTGCCAGCAGCCCACCGGTTGGCAATGAGCAGTTCTTC. This sequence encodes CASSPPVGNEQFF.

The chain couples TRBV4-2 to TRBJ2-7; D perhaps matches TRBD2 (6 bases). The germline gives CDR1 LGHNA, CDR2 YNFKEQ. Between the trimmed V and J ends, which lost 3 bases and 0 bases, there was a span of 12 bases. There are 15 residues in the CDR3. This CDR3 is CASSQPGVASYEQYF. The DNA for the CDR3 is TGTGCCAGCAGCCAGCCGGGGGTGGCCTCCTACGAGCAGTACTTC.

The chain recombines TRBV4-3 with TRBJ1-6; unclear D gene. Trimming stripped 0 bases from V and 7 bases from J, with 7 bases between. The germline gives CDR1 LGHNA, CDR2 YSLEER. This CDR3 has 14 residues. CDR3: CASSQELRNSPLHF. CDR3 DNA sequence: TGCGCCAGCAGCCAAGAATTGCGGAATTCACCCCTCCACTTT.

The chain carries TRBV28 and TRBJ1-1; TRBD1 agrees at 9 bases. Germline assignment: CDR1 MDHEN and CDR2 SYDVKM. CDR3 length: 15 residues. The V segment lost 4 bases and the J segment 5 bases; nucleotides outside the gene matches: 8. The CDR3 sequence is CASSSNRGRRTEAFF. In DNA, the CDR3 is TGTGCCAGCAGTTCAAACAGGGGGCGCCGGACTGAAGCTTTCTTT.

This clone was observed a few times. This chain connects TRBV10-3 to TRBJ1-5, with TRBD1 matching over 7 bases. Trimming at V came to 6 bases and at J to 1 base, leaving 0 bases not matched to a gene. The CDR3 contains 13 residues. From germline, CDR1 is ENHRY and CDR2 SYGVKD. The CDR3 region has the DNA TGTGCCATCAGGGGACAGAGCAATCAGCCCCAGCATTTT. It translates to CAIRGQSNQPQHF.

The rearrangement links TRBV4-3 to TRBJ2-7, with TRBD2 as a possible D gene (6 bases). Trimming removed 2 bases from V and 3 bases from J, with 14 bases in between. Germline V CDR1 and CDR2: LGHNA, YSLEER. The CDR3 length is 15 residues. The CDR3 coding sequence is TGCGCCAGCAGCCAAATGACAAGGGGACTCTACGAGCAGTACTTC. Amino acids: CASSQMTRGLYEQYF.

The table lists this clone with a count of one. V and J are TRBV6-5 and TRBJ1-1, with TRBD1 matching 9 bases. The CDR3 has 14 amino acids. The V gene's germline CDR1 is MNHEY and CDR2 SVGAGI. J was trimmed by 6 bases and V by 9 bases; bases with no gene match: 11. The chain's CDR3 is CASLTRDRDPEAFF. The CDR3 DNA follows: TGTGCCAGTCTGACACGGGACAGGGACCCTGAAGCTTTCTTT.

The rearrangement links TRBV2 to TRBJ1-2; possibly TRBD1 for D (5 bases). Per germline, CDR1 SNHLY and CDR2 FYNNEI. The CDR3 has 13 amino acids. V was shortened by 3 bases and J by 8 bases, with 13 bases between the two germline ends. CDR3 DNA: TGTGCCAGCAGTGACAGGGTGCTACGGGGCTACACCTTC. Translating gives CASSDRVLRGYTF.

This clone was recorded only once. The chain has TRBV12-5 and TRBJ2-5; TRBD1 aligns across 9 bases. From germline, CDR1 is LGHNT and CDR2 FRNRAP. V gave up 5 bases and J gave up 3 bases; unmatched junction bases: 10. This CDR3 is 16 amino acids long. In nucleotides, the CDR3 is TGTGCTAGTGGTCCCGGACAGGGGAATTGGGAAGAGACCCAGTACTTC. Its translation is CASGPGQGNWEETQYF.

V gene TRBV7-8 combines with J gene TRBJ2-1; 10 positions match TRBD2. The CDR3 totals 19 residues. V gave up 1 base and J gave up 7 bases; unmatched junction bases: 16. CDR1 and CDR2 (germline): SGHVS, FQNEAQ. The CDR3 reads CASSLGSSGGASLMNEQFF. In DNA, the CDR3 is TGTGCCAGCAGCTTAGGGTCCAGCGGGGGGGCCTCGTTGATGAATGAGCAGTTCTTC.

This chain joins TRBV7-2 and TRBJ1-3; D is ambiguous. Trimming removed 0 bases from V and 4 bases from J, with 10 bases in between. This CDR3 contains 15 residues. Germline assignment: CDR1 SGHTA and CDR2 FQGNSA. The CDR3 DNA is TGTGCCAGCAGCTTAGCCCCTGGGAGGGGAAACACCATATATTTT. Protein product: CASSLAPGRGNTIYF.

The chain employs TRBV28 and TRBJ2-5, with 12 bases aligning to TRBD2. CDR1 MDHEN and CDR2 SYDVKM come from the germline V gene. The CDR3 is 16 amino acids. The trim removed 5 bases at V and 1 base at J, leaving 5 bases unmatched. Here the CDR3 reads CASSPGLAGLQETQYF. DNA for the CDR3: TGTGCCAGCAGTCCTGGACTAGCGGGGCTCCAAGAGACCCAGTACTTC.

The chain combines TRBV3-1 (or the pseudogene TRBV3-2) with TRBJ1-4; D uncertain. Germline assignment: CDR1 LGHDT and CDR2 YNNKEL (reference sequence). Trimming removed 7 bases at V and 7 bases at J, with 16 bases between. The CDR3 covers 14 residues. The CDR3: CASNPSRSGEKLFF. The CDR3, as DNA: TGTGCCAGCAATCCATCGCGAAGCGGTGAAAAACTGTTTTTT.

This clone has only a few counts. V and J are TRBV4-2 and TRBJ2-7; tentatively, D is TRBD2 (6 bases). V was pared by 2 bases and J by 4 bases, with 15 bases between. The germline CDR1 and CDR2 sequences are LGHNA and YNFKEQ. The CDR3 is 15 residues long. CDR3 nucleotides: TGTGCCAGCAGCCAACCCTCAGGGAGGTGGTACGAGCAGTACTTC. Its protein is CASSQPSGRWYEQYF.

This chain's CDR3 is CASSMGGVVGGTQYF. The DNA of the CDR3 is TGTGCCAGTAGCATGGGGGGGGTGGTAGGCGGTACGCAGTATTTT. The rearrangement joins TRBV19 to TRBJ2-3; TRBD2 agrees at 7 bases. CDR1 is LNHDA and CDR2 is SQIVND in the germline V gene (reference sequence). V shed 6 bases and J 8 bases; nucleotides not matched to a gene: 14. The length of the CDR3 is 15 residues. The full variable domain, with the rest looked up from reference TRBV19 and TRBJ2-3, is DGGITQSPKYLFRKEGQNVTLSCEQNLNHDAMYWYRQDPGQGLRLIYYSQIVNDFQKGDIAEGYSVSREKKESFPLTVTSAQKNPTAFYLCASSMGGVVGGTQYFGPGTRLTVL.

This chain joins TRBV15 and TRBJ2-2; 12 bases fit TRBD2. The germline CDR1 and CDR2 sequences are LNHNV and YYDKDF (reference sequence). CDR3 length: 19 amino acids. The trim removed 5 bases at V and 3 bases at J, leaving 13 bases unmatched. The chain's CDR3 is CATSQELAGGPRYTGELFF. In DNA form, the CDR3 reads TGTGCCACCAGCCAAGAACTAGCGGGGGGCCCTCGATACACCGGGGAGCTGTTTTTT.

J is TRBJ1-3 and V is TRBV5-1, with D tentatively TRBD1 (6 bases). The CDR3 runs 16 residues. The germline V and J ends were trimmed by 0 bases and 1 base, with 11 bases remaining between them. Germline CDR1 is SGHRS and CDR2 is YFSETQ. CDR3 nucleotides: TGCGCCAGCAGCTTGGGGGACATTGGATCTGGAAACACCATATATTTT. Translated: CASSLGDIGSGNTIYF.

The chain recombines TRBV10-3 with TRBJ2-2; D is perhaps TRBD1 (6 bases). V lost 6 bases and J lost 0, with 8 bases in between. Per germline, CDR1 ENHRY and CDR2 SYGVKD. There are 14 residues in the CDR3. Written as DNA, the CDR3 is TGTGCCATCAGGACAGGTTCGAACACCGGGGAGCTGTTTTTT. Translating it yields CAIRTGSNTGELFF.

The chain combines TRBV25-1 with TRBJ1-1, with TRBD1 matching 7 bases. Germline-derived CDR1 and CDR2 are MGHDK and SYGVNS. With 7 bases clipped from V and 4 bases from J, the junction kept 6 bases outside the gene matches. This CDR3 comprises 13 residues. CDR3 sequence reads: CASTSYRGTEAFF. The CDR3 DNA sequence: TGTGCCAGCACGTCTTACAGGGGCACTGAAGCTTTCTTT.

This chain uses TRBV18 with TRBJ2-6; possibly TRBD1 for D (7 bases). The germline V and J ends were trimmed by 4 bases and 4 bases, with 20 bases remaining between them. Germline loops: CDR1 KGHSH, CDR2 LQKENI. The CDR3 is 18 amino acids. As DNA, the CDR3 is TGTGCCAGCTCACGCCCCCCCAAGGGGGCGGGAGGGGCCAACGTCCTGACTTTC. Translating gives CASSRPPKGAGGANVLTF.

The J gene is TRBJ1-5, the V gene TRBV4-2, with 9 positions matching TRBD1. Trimming at V came to 1 base and at J to 5 bases, leaving 0 bases not matched to a gene. CDR3 length equals 14 residues. The germline gives CDR1 LGHNA, CDR2 YNFKEQ. The CDR3 region is CASSQGQGDQPQHF. CDR3 nucleotides: TGTGCCAGCAGCCAAGGACAGGGGGATCAGCCCCAGCATTTT.

This clone was seen once. V usage is TRBV7-2 and J usage is TRBJ2-2; possible D gene TRBD1, 6 bases. Per germline, CDR1 SGHTA and CDR2 FQGNSA. The CDR3 totals 17 residues. V lost 0 bases, J lost 2 bases, and 13 bases lay in between. CDR3 loop: CASSLAPGRGNTGELFF. The CDR3 DNA reads as TGTGCCAGCAGCTTAGCCCCGGGCAGGGGAAACACCGGGGAGCTGTTTTTT.

The rearrangement uses TRBV2 and TRBJ1-4; a possible D gene is TRBD1 (6 bases). The V end was cut by 7 bases, the J end by 8 bases, with 20 bases between. CDR3 length: 15 amino acids. The germline V gene has CDR1 SNHLY and CDR2 FYNNEI. The CDR3 DNA sequence: TGTGCCAGCAAACTACAGGGTGGGGTTTGGGAAAAACTGTTTTTT. The encoded protein is CASKLQGGVWEKLFF. The full variable domain, in which reference TRBV2 and TRBJ1-4 provide the parts outside the CDR3, is EPEVTQTPSHQVTQMGQEVILRCVPISNHLYFYWYRQILGQKVEFLVSFYNNEISEKSEIFDDQFSVERPDGSNFTLKIRSTKLEDSAMYFCASKLQGGVWEKLFFGSGTQLSVL.

CDR3 sequence (DNA): TGCGCCAGCAGTGAAGGGGGGGGGTACCAAGAGACCCAGTACTTC. Translating it yields CASSEGGGYQETQYF. The chain is built from TRBV10-1 and TRBJ2-5, with a tentative D call TRBD2 (7 bases). Germline CDR1 and CDR2: WNHNN and SYGVQD (reference sequence). The germline V and J ends were trimmed by 3 bases and 0 bases, with 11 bases remaining between them. CDR3 length equals 15 residues.

The CDR3 loop is CATSDTRQGKNSPLHF. CDR3 DNA sequence: TGTGCCACCAGTGATACTAGACAGGGAAAGAATTCACCCCTCCACTTT. The gene calls are TRBV24-1 and TRBJ1-6, with 7 bases matching TRBD1. This CDR3 is 16 amino acids long. Germline lookup yields CDR1 KGHDR and CDR2 SFDVKD. After removal of 3 bases from V and 7 bases from J, the junction contained 8 bases not matched to a gene.

V is TRBV4-3 and J is TRBJ2-5; a weak D match, TRBD2 (7 bases). CDR3 length equals 15 residues. With 1 base removed from V and 6 bases from J, the gap between germline ends came to 15 bases. Per germline, CDR1 LGHNA and CDR2 YSLEER. The CDR3 sequence is CASSQGGGGGKTQYF. The CDR3 DNA is TGCGCCAGCAGCCAAGGAGGCGGGGGCGGGAAGACCCAGTACTTC.